The 18 T cell receptor beta chains reported below all come from one sample, sequenced in a study of T cell responses to AZD1222 COVID-19 vaccine. Method: immunoSEQ multiplex PCR; TCRdb's copy keeps in-frame clones and lacks some. The data contain roughly 140,000 clones, 85% to 95% of them seen just once; the ten biggest clones take up about 1.9%. Source: peripheral blood, taken on day 0 of AZD1222 vaccination. The source is an adult in good health.

The chain carries TRBV5-1 and TRBJ1-1; D remains unclear. In germline, CDR1 is SGHRS, CDR2 YFSETQ. V lost 6 bases, J lost 0 bases, and 9 bases lay in between. This CDR3 region has 13 residues. The CDR3 reads CASTKSMNTEAFF. DNA for the CDR3: TGCGCCAGCACCAAGAGTATGAACACTGAAGCTTTCTTT.

The chain has TRBV6-5 and TRBJ1-1; 11 bases line up with TRBD1. The CDR3 is 15 residues long. J was trimmed by 4 bases and V by 8 bases; bases with no gene match: 9. Per the germline V gene, CDR1 is MNHEY and CDR2 is SVGAGI. The CDR3 loop is CASSTSGTGGTEAFF. CDR3 coding DNA: TGTGCCAGCTCTACTTCCGGGACAGGGGGCACTGAAGCTTTCTTT.

This sequence joins TRBV4-1 and TRBJ2-1; D might be TRBD2 (5 bases). This CDR3 spans 13 amino acids. The germline V gene has CDR1 MGHRA and CDR2 YSYEKL. V was clipped by 0 bases and J by 15 bases, with 15 bases between them. CDR3 protein: CASSQERALKLFF. The CDR3 DNA sequence: TGCGCCAGCAGCCAAGAGAGGGCCCTTAAATTGTTCTTC.

This chain uses TRBV15 with TRBJ2-1; TRBD2 matches at 8 bases. The CDR3 totals 14 residues. Germline V gene data show CDR1 as LNHNV and CDR2 as YYDKDF (reference sequence). Trimming removed 1 base from V and 8 bases from J; junction bases left unmatched: 4. CDR3 amino acids: CATSRARGGDEQFF. As DNA, the CDR3 is TGTGCCACCAGCAGAGCCCGGGGGGGGGATGAGCAGTTCTTC.

The chain links TRBV7-9 to TRBJ1-1; a weak D match, TRBD1 (5 bases). CDR1 is SEHNR and CDR2 is FQNEAQ in the germline V gene (reference sequence). V dropped 7 bases and J dropped 1 base, with 7 bases sitting between them. The CDR3 extends over 12 amino acids. In nucleotides, the CDR3 is TGTGCCAGCACCAGGGAGAACACTGAAGCTTTCTTT. This gives the protein CASTRENTEAFF.

J is TRBJ1-2 and V is TRBV12-3 or TRBV12-4; 7 bases line up with TRBD1. CDR3 length: 11 residues. The ends lost 5 bases at V and 8 bases at J; junction bases unmatched: 2. Written as DNA, the CDR3 is TGTGCCAGCAGTCCAGGGGGGGGCTACACCTTC. The encoded protein is CASSPGGGYTF.

The chain combines TRBV7-9 with TRBJ2-5; 8 positions agree with TRBD2. J was trimmed by 3 bases and V by 5 bases; bases with no gene match: 8. The germline CDR1 and CDR2 sequences are SEHNR and FQNEAQ (reference sequence). This CDR3 comprises 15 residues. Here the CDR3 reads CASSNYGSGEETQYF. CDR3 nucleotide sequence: TGTGCCAGCAGCAACTATGGTAGCGGGGAAGAGACCCAGTACTTC.

The sample holds one count of this clone. The CDR3 loop reads CASSEPPGAPLHF. Here the CDR3 DNA reads TGTGCCAGCAGTGAACCCCCAGGGGCACCCCTCCACTTT. The gene calls are TRBV25-1 and TRBJ1-6; D might be TRBD1 (6 bases). Germline V gene data show CDR1 as MGHDK and CDR2 as SYGVNS. Trimming shortened V by 2 bases and J by 11 bases, and 10 bases separated the two germline ends. This CDR3 region has 13 residues.

The chain couples TRBV15 to TRBJ2-2; no definite D call. V dropped 5 bases and J dropped 3 bases, with 22 bases sitting between them. The CDR3 consists of 18 residues. Germline assignment: CDR1 LNHNV and CDR2 YYDKDF (reference sequence). The CDR3 region has the DNA TGTGCCACCAGCGTGACTTCGCAACCGGTCGGAGACACCGGGGAGCTGTTTTTT. It translates to CATSVTSQPVGDTGELFF.

The chain is built from TRBV5-1 and TRBJ2-1; 7 bases are a match to TRBD2. The germline CDR1 and CDR2 sequences are SGHRS and YFSETQ. The V segment lost 2 bases and the J segment 4 bases; nucleotides outside the gene matches: 6. This CDR3 contains 15 residues. CDR3 sequence: CASSFSLAAYNEQFF. CDR3 in DNA: TGCGCCAGCAGCTTCTCCCTAGCGGCTTACAATGAGCAGTTCTTC.

The genes are TRBV14 and TRBJ2-5, with D tentatively TRBD1 (5 bases). Germline V CDR1 and CDR2: SGHDN, FVKESK. The CDR3 runs to 17 residues. Trimming took off 0 bases at V and 1 base at J, with 15 bases between the two ends. The CDR3 spells CASSQEGSRVAQETQYF. The DNA for the CDR3 is TGTGCCAGCAGCCAAGAAGGGTCCAGGGTGGCCCAAGAGACCCAGTACTTC.

The CDR3, as DNA: TGTGCCAGCTCAGGGTCGGGGGCCACTGAAGCTTTCTTT. Encoded protein: CASSGSGATEAFF. The chain combines TRBV18 with TRBJ1-1, with TRBD1 as a possible D gene (6 bases). Germline-derived CDR1 and CDR2 are KGHSH and LQKENI. The CDR3 extends over 13 amino acids. Trimming took 5 bases from V and 4 from J, leaving 11 bases between them.

The genes are TRBV5-1 and TRBJ2-2; TRBD1 is a possible D gene (6 bases). Trimming removed 4 bases from V and 2 bases from J, with 9 bases in between. The CDR3 contains 14 residues. Germline V lookup: CDR1 SGHRS, CDR2 YFSETQ. The CDR3 DNA sequence: TGCGCCAGCAGCCCCGGGACAAACACCGGGGAGCTGTTTTTT. This sequence encodes CASSPGTNTGELFF.

This chain connects TRBV4-1 to TRBJ2-5, with TRBD1 matching over 7 bases. Germline CDR1 MGHRA, CDR2 YSYEKL. Trimming took 4 bases from V and 1 from J; bases not matched to a gene: 6. There are 15 residues in the CDR3. This chain's CDR3 is CASSRSRTGQETQYF. The CDR3 DNA reads TGCGCCAGCAGCCGATCAAGGACAGGCCAAGAGACCCAGTACTTC.

The V and J genes are TRBV3-1 (or the pseudogene TRBV3-2) and TRBJ2-3, with TRBD1 matching 11 bases. Germline assignment: CDR1 LGHDT and CDR2 YNNKEL (reference sequence). CDR3 size: 18 residues. The V gene end was trimmed by 3 bases and the J gene end by 2 bases; junction bases not matched to a gene: 10. In DNA, the CDR3 is TGTGCCAGCAGCCAGGACAGGGGGCTCGACCCTTACACAGATACGCAGTATTTT. Its protein is CASSQDRGLDPYTDTQYF.

This clone has only one observation. The V call is TRBV6-1, the J call TRBJ1-1, with 7 bases that match TRBD1. Germline V lookup: CDR1 MNHNS, CDR2 SASEGT. V lost 5 bases to trimming and J lost 1 base; unmatched junction nucleotides: 4. This CDR3 is 14 amino acids long. The CDR3 DNA is TGTGCCAGCAGTCCCCGGACAGGGAACACTGAAGCTTTCTTT. Residues: CASSPRTGNTEAFF.

The chain recombines TRBV12-3 or TRBV12-4 with TRBJ1-5, with D uncertain. Trimming stripped 7 bases from V and 3 bases from J, with 10 bases between. CDR3 length equals 13 residues. In DNA, the CDR3 is TGTGCCAGCAATTATAGGGCCAATCAGCCCCAGCATTTT. Its translation: CASNYRANQPQHF.

The V call is TRBV19, the J call TRBJ1-2; D is uncertain. Trimming stripped 3 bases from V and 4 bases from J, with 9 bases between. Germline V CDR1 and CDR2: LNHDA, SQIVND (reference sequence). CDR3 length equals 13 residues. The DNA for the CDR3 is TGTGCCAGTAGTATGGACGGACCCTATGGCTACACCTTC. This gives the protein CASSMDGPYGYTF. Variable domain in full (rest from reference TRBV19 and TRBJ1-2): DGGITQSPKYLFRKEGQNVTLSCEQNLNHDAMYWYRQDPGQGLRLIYYSQIVNDFQKGDIAEGYSVSREKKESFPLTVTSAQKNPTAFYLCASSMDGPYGYTFGSGTRLTVV.